The 9 T cell receptor beta chains reported below all come from one sample, sequenced in a study of cytomegalovirus exposure and HLA in healthy donors. The method was immunoSEQ multiplex PCR; TCRdb's version includes in-frame clones alone and lacks a portion of them. This sample has roughly 120,000 clones, with 85% to 90% found just once. Input material: PBMCs. All receptors derive from a man aged 25 to 45 in good health and CMV-seronegative.

The genes are TRBV6-1 and TRBJ2-5, with 8 bases fitting TRBD2. Germline CDR1 reads MNHNS; CDR2 reads SASEGT. V was clipped by 2 bases and J by 2 bases; unmatched bases: 7. The CDR3 extends over 16 amino acids. The CDR3 DNA reads TGTGCCAGCAGTGAATGGTTAGCGGGGCTTCAAGAGACCCAGTACTTC. Translating gives CASSEWLAGLQETQYF.

V is TRBV6-4 and J is TRBJ1-1, with D possibly being TRBD1 (5 bases). The CDR3 spans 15 residues. Looked up from germline, CDR1 is MRHNA and CDR2 is SNTAGT. V lost 3 bases to trimming and J lost 5 bases, with 16 bases between them. The CDR3 loop reads CASSESGAGDTEAFF. CDR3 DNA: TGTGCCAGCAGTGAAAGTGGAGCGGGGGATACTGAAGCTTTCTTT.

This sequence joins TRBV5-6 and TRBJ2-6; 7 bases match TRBD2. The V gene end was trimmed by 3 bases and the J gene end by 0 bases; junction bases not matched to a gene: 3. The germline V gene has CDR1 SGHDT and CDR2 YYEEEE. The CDR3 is made up of 16 amino acids. The CDR3 DNA reads TGTGCCAGCAGCTGGGGGGGATACTCTGGGGCCAACGTCCTGACTTTC. Translating gives CASSWGGYSGANVLTF.

The V and J genes are TRBV13 and TRBJ1-6; D perhaps matches TRBD1 (5 bases). Germline loops: CDR1 PRHDT, CDR2 FYEKMQ (reference sequence). Trimming stripped 2 bases from V and 10 bases from J, with 6 bases between. The CDR3 is 12 amino acids. The CDR3 nucleotides are TGTGCCAGCAGCTTAAGACAGTCACCCCTCCACTTT. Amino acid sequence: CASSLRQSPLHF.

This sequence joins TRBV10-3 and TRBJ1-1; D is undetermined. The germline CDR1 and CDR2 sequences are ENHRY and SYGVKD. The ends were cut back, 4 bases at V and 4 bases at J, with 10 bases in the middle. The CDR3 length is 13 residues. This CDR3 reads CAISGREGTEAFF. CDR3 coding DNA: TGTGCCATCAGTGGCAGAGAGGGCACTGAAGCTTTCTTT.

The sample holds one count of this clone. This chain uses TRBV28 with TRBJ1-1; D call uncertain. Trimming pared 2 bases from V and 6 bases from J, leaving 4 bases between. CDR3 size: 11 residues. The germline CDR1 and CDR2 sequences are MDHEN and SYDVKM. In nucleotides, the CDR3 is TGTGCCAGCAGTTTAGGGCCTGAAGCTTTCTTT. Translated, it gives CASSLGPEAFF.

The chain joins TRBV5-1 to TRBJ1-1; TRBD1 might be the D (6 bases). Per the germline V gene, CDR1 is SGHRS and CDR2 is YFSETQ. CDR3 size: 14 residues. The germline V and J ends were trimmed by 4 bases and 1 base, with 11 bases remaining between them. CDR3 sequence: CASSGTTQNTEAFF. The CDR3, as DNA: TGCGCCAGCAGCGGGACAACCCAGAACACTGAAGCTTTCTTT.

The CDR3 DNA sequence: TGTGCCAGCAGCTTCCTATCGCCGGCGGATAATCAGCCCCAGCATTTT. Protein sequence: CASSFLSPADNQPQHF. The rearrangement joins TRBV5-5 to TRBJ1-5; D gene uncertain. The CDR3 extends over 16 amino acids. Germline V gives CDR1 SGHKS, CDR2 YYEKEE (reference sequence). Deletions cut 2 bases from V and 4 bases from J, with 16 bases between.

The table lists this clone with a few counts. This sequence joins TRBV6-6 and TRBJ1-4; 10 bases align to TRBD1. V dropped 6 bases and J dropped 13; count of bases not matched to a gene: 11. The CDR3 consists of 14 residues. Germline V gene sequence: CDR1 MNHNY, CDR2 SVGAGI (reference sequence). The CDR3, as DNA: TGTGCCAGCAGCTCCCGGGACAGGGGTCAGGCACTGTTTTTT. Protein product: CASSSRDRGQALFF.